The 11 T cell receptor beta chains in this list originate from one sample, sequenced in a study of CD8+CD57+ T cells in acquired aplastic anemia. Genomic DNA acted as the template from which TCR beta VDJ combination and CDR3 sequence profiling were carried out. MiXCR was run by TCRdb on the reads, yielding one entry per CDR3 protein. The sample gives roughly 420,000 distinct CDR3 sequences, 60% to 80% of which show up once; around 4% is in the top ten. The sequencing input was sorted CD4+, CD8+, or CD8+CD57+ T cells (not recorded which) from PBMCs. The receptor source for this set is a human donor in good health, serving as a control.

This clonotype was seen a few times. The chain employs TRBV5-1 and TRBJ1-1; a weak D match, TRBD1 (5 bases). Germline assignment: CDR1 SGHRS and CDR2 YFSETQ. The CDR3 is made up of 14 amino acids. The V and J ends lost 0 bases and 5 bases respectively, with 11 bases between them. The CDR3 region is CASSLADSLTEAFF. The CDR3, as DNA: TGCGCCAGCAGCTTGGCCGACAGTTTAACTGAAGCTTTCTTT.

The chain employs TRBV15 and TRBJ2-7, with D unclear. Germline V gene lookup returns CDR1 LNHNV and CDR2 YYDKDF (reference sequence). The CDR3 has 12 residues. With 0 bases removed from V and 7 bases from J, the gap between germline ends came to 7 bases. The CDR3 region has the DNA TGTGCCACCAGCAGAGATCAGAGGGAGCAGTACTTC. It translates to CATSRDQREQYF.

Notes on this clonotype: Without the conserved terminal phenylalanine or tryptophan, this CDR3 likely stems from a read error. The DNA is omitted, as the CDR3 cannot be located on it reliably, and the CDR3 follows TCRdb's listing. The genes are TRBV20-1 and TRBJ2-1. Germline CDR1 and CDR2: DFQATT and SNEGSKA (reference sequence). The CDR3 is 10 residues long, ends included. CDR3 protein: CSATYSEESV.

This clonotype was counted at least ten times. The V call is TRBV20-1, the J call TRBJ1-5; weak D call: TRBD1 (6 bases). Trimming removed 3 bases from V and 3 bases from J, with 15 bases in between. The length of the CDR3 is 15 residues. CDR1 and CDR2 (germline): DFQATT, SNEGSKA (reference sequence). CDR3: CSASPRTAFNQPQHF. CDR3 coding DNA: TGCAGTGCTAGCCCCAGGACAGCTTTCAATCAGCCCCAGCATTTT.

A remark on this clonotype: Germline is not matched at one junction end, which may reflect a read error. V and J are TRBV7-3 and TRBJ1-2, with no clear D. CDR3 length equals 14 residues. Germline values: CDR1 SGHTA, CDR2 FQGTGA. CDR3 sequence: CASSAAESSYGYTF. The CDR3 region has the DNA TGTGCCAGCAGTGCGGCAGAGTCAAGTTATGGCTACACGTTC.

This clonotype was recorded many times. The chain carries TRBV5-5 and TRBJ1-2; possibly TRBD1 for D (6 bases). CDR3 length: 14 amino acids. V was shortened by 3 bases and J by 4 bases, with 13 bases between the two germline ends. CDR1 SGHKS and CDR2 YYEKEE come from the germline V gene (reference sequence). In DNA, the CDR3 is TGTGCCAGCAGCTCAACCGGACAGTCCTATGGCTACACCTTC. It translates to CASSSTGQSYGYTF.

This rearrangement joins TRBV12-3 or TRBV12-4 to TRBJ2-3; no clear D. The V end lost 5 bases, the J end lost 0 bases, and 6 bases lay between the germline ends. The CDR3 extends over 13 amino acids. CDR3 in amino acids: CASSRTSTDTQYF. In DNA, the CDR3 is TGTGCCAGCAGTAGAACTAGCACAGATACGCAGTATTTT.

The rearrangement uses TRBV20-1 and TRBJ2-3; D not certain. The CDR3 runs 11 residues. CDR1 is DFQATT and CDR2 is SNEGSKA in the germline V gene (reference sequence). V was pared by 6 bases and J by 3 bases, with 7 bases between. The CDR3 protein is CSAGVTDTQYF. Here the CDR3 DNA reads TGCAGTGCAGGAGTGACAGATACGCAGTATTTT.

The V and J genes are TRBV7-7 and TRBJ1-2, with 7 bases identical to TRBD1. Germline V lookup: CDR1 SSHAT, CDR2 FNYEAQ (reference sequence). The ends lost 7 bases at V and 5 bases at J; junction bases unmatched: 13. The CDR3 has 15 residues. The CDR3 region has the DNA TGTGCCAGCACCCCCGGAGACAGGGAATCGTATGGCTACACCTTC. This translates into CASTPGDRESYGYTF. Complete variable domain (other parts from reference TRBV7-7 and TRBJ1-2): GAGVSQSPRYKVTKRGQDVTLRCDPISSHATLYWYQQALGQGPEFLTYFNYEAQPDKSGLPSDRFSAERPEGSISTLTIQRTEQRDSAMYRCASTPGDRESYGYTFGSGTRLTVV.

Remarks on this clonotype: Relative to the germline gene, one junction end is altered; a read error may explain this. The chain joins TRBV7-6 to TRBJ2-3, with D possibly matching TRBD2 (6 bases). The CDR3 covers 13 residues. Germline V CDR1 and CDR2: SGHVS, FNYEAQ. DNA of the CDR3: TGTGCCAGCAGCTTAAGTCTGCGGACGGGGGAGCTGTTT. Protein sequence: CASSLSLRTGELF. Filled out from reference TRBV7-6 and TRBJ2-3, the complete variable domain reads GAGVSQSPRYKVTKRGQDVALRCDPISGHVSLYWYRQALGQGPEFLTYFNYEAQQDKSGLPNDRFSAERPEGSISTLTIQRTEQRDSAMYRCASSLSLRTGELFGPGTRLTVL.

Only one count was recorded for this clonotype. A read error may produce the germline difference seen at one junction end. The CDR3 loop is CATSRGGLLGQETASF. CDR3 DNA sequence: TGTGCCACCAGCAGAGGTGGACTGCTCGGGCAGGAGACCGCATCATTC. The V gene is TRBV15, the J gene TRBJ2-5, with D maybe TRBD2 (5 bases). The CDR3 extends over 16 amino acids. Germline lookup yields CDR1 LNHNV and CDR2 YYDKDF (reference sequence). Combining the CDR3 with reference TRBV15 and TRBJ2-5 gives the whole variable domain DAMVIQNPRYQVTQFGKPVTLSCSQTLNHNVMYWYQQKSSQAPKLLFHYYDKDFNNEADTPDNFQSRRPNTSFCFLDIRSPGLGDTAMYLCATSRGGLLGQETASFGPGTRLLVL.